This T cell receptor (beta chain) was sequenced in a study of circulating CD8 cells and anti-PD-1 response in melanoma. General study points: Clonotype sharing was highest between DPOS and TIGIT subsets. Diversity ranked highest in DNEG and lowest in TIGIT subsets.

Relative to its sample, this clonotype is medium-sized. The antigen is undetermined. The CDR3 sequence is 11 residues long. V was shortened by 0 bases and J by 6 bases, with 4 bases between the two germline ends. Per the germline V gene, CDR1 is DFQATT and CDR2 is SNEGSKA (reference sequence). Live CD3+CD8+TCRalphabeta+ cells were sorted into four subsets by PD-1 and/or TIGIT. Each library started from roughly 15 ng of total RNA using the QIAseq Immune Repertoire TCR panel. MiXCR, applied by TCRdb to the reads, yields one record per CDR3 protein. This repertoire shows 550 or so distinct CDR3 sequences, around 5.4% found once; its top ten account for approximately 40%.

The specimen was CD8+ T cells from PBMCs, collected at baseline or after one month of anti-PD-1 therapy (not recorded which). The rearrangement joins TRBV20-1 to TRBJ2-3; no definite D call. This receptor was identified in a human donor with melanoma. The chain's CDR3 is CSARDYDTQYF. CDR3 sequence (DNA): TGCAGTGCTAGAGATTATGATACGCAGTATTTT.